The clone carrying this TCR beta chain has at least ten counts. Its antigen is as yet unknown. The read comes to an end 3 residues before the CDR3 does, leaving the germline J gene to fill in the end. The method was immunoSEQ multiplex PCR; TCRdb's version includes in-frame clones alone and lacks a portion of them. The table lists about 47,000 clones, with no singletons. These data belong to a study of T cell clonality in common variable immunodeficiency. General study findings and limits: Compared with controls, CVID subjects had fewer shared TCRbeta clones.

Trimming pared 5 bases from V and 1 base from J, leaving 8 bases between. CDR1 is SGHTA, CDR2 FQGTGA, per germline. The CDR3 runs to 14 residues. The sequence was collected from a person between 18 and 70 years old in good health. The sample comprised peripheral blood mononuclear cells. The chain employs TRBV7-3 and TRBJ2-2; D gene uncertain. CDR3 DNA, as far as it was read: TGTGCCAGCAGCCTACTGATGAACACCGGGGAG. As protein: CASSLLMNTGE. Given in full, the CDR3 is CASSLLMNTGELFF.